The clone carrying this T cell receptor beta chain was counted only a few times. The antigen remains unidentified. The record originates from a study of response to subunit inactivated influenza vaccine. TCRdb re-called the RT-PCR reads with MiXCR, one entry per CDR3 protein. Seen here are about 500,000 distinct CDR3 sequences, under 15% observed once, and the top ten hold roughly 14%. Regarding the study as a whole: Researchers suggested that each seasonal influenza vaccination recruits few new T cells.

The receptor was derived from a middle-aged man who received an inactivated influenza vaccine. Sequencing used PBMCs from blood, obtained roughly 48 days after vaccination.

DNA for the CDR3: TGCGCCAGCAGTGGAACCGGGACAGGGAGGATCAATGAGCAGTTCTTC. Its translation: CASSGTGTGRINEQFF. V is TRBV10-1 and J is TRBJ2-1, with 9 bases fitting TRBD1. V was clipped by 4 bases and J by 6 bases; unmatched bases: 10. The V gene's germline CDR1 is WNHNN and CDR2 SYGVQD (reference sequence). CDR3 length: 16 amino acids.